The next 5 T cell receptor beta chains were all read from a single sample in a study of cytotoxic CD8 clonotypes in ibrutinib-treated CLL listed by TCRdb under 2021. In the paper's terms, the time point label means: 12 to 13 months on ibrutinib. Libraries were prepared through the immunoSEQ multiplex PCR assay. Imported from immuneACCESS, the table was reduced by TCRdb to in-frame sequences with V and J called. These copies leave out some clones; in studies compared against another copy, an unresolved V gene accounts for under half, and the cause of the remainder is not known. For this sample there are roughly 160,000 clones; about four fifths appear just once. Around 2% of the sample is in the top ten clones. The sequencing here drew on PBMCs, taken after 12 months of ibrutinib treatment. The receptor source for this set is a human donor with chronic lymphocytic leukemia.

The CDR3: CASSIISSGNYGYTF. CDR3 DNA sequence: TGTGCCAGTAGTATTATCTCGTCAGGCAACTATGGCTACACCTTC. This chain joins TRBV19 and TRBJ1-2, with D uncertain. Deletions cut 3 bases from V and 2 bases from J, with 13 bases between. This CDR3 comprises 15 residues. Germline V gene sequence: CDR1 LNHDA, CDR2 SQIVND (reference sequence). Complete variable domain (other parts from reference TRBV19 and TRBJ1-2): DGGITQSPKYLFRKEGQNVTLSCEQNLNHDAMYWYRQDPGQGLRLIYYSQIVNDFQKGDIAEGYSVSREKKESFPLTVTSAQKNPTAFYLCASSIISSGNYGYTFGSGTRLTVV.

The rearrangement uses TRBV29-1 and TRBJ2-2; no clear D gene. The V gene lost 5 bases and the J gene lost 0 bases, with 10 bases spanning the gap. Germline V gene lookup returns CDR1 SQVTM and CDR2 ANQGSEA. This CDR3 has 14 amino acids. The CDR3 protein is CSVRAGANTGELFF. CDR3 in DNA: TGCAGCGTTCGGGCAGGCGCGAACACCGGGGAGCTGTTTTTT.

The V gene is TRBV7-8, the J gene TRBJ1-3, with D perhaps TRBD1 (5 bases). CDR1 SGHVS and CDR2 FQNEAQ come from the germline V gene. This CDR3 spans 18 amino acids. The V end lost 1 base, the J end lost 0 bases, and 16 bases lay between the germline ends. CDR3 sequence: CASSLVIRDSFSGNTIYF. In DNA, the CDR3 is TGTGCCAGCAGCTTAGTGATCCGGGACTCTTTCTCTGGAAACACCATATATTTT.

J is TRBJ2-7 and V is TRBV19; tentative D call: TRBD1 (5 bases). Trimming took off 4 bases at V and 6 bases at J, with 16 bases between the two ends. Per the germline V gene, CDR1 is LNHDA and CDR2 is SQIVND (reference sequence). CDR3 size: 14 residues. CDR3 bases: TGTGCCAGTAGTACAGACGGAACCAGGGTCGAGCAGTACTTC. Translated: CASSTDGTRVEQYF.

The rearrangement links TRBV5-1 to TRBJ2-1, with 9 bases lining up with TRBD2. With 4 bases clipped from V and 8 bases from J, the junction kept 10 bases outside the gene matches. The germline V gene has CDR1 SGHRS and CDR2 YFSETQ. This CDR3 is 15 amino acids long. DNA for the CDR3: TGCGCCAGCAGCCCTCTCGCGGGAGGGCCGGATGAGCAGTTCTTC. Translated, it gives CASSPLAGGPDEQFF.